Each of the 18 T cell receptor beta chains below was sequenced from the same sample in a study of T cell changes during pregnancy in multiple sclerosis. The method was immunoSEQ multiplex PCR; TCRdb's version includes in-frame clones alone and lacks a portion of them. The table lists 55,000 to 85,000 clones, around 94% of them singletons. The material was peripheral blood, obtained in the third trimester of pregnancy. Source of these receptors: a female donor with multiple sclerosis, enrolled in a pregnancy study.

The CDR3: CSAQRGTGTTGELFF. CDR3 DNA sequence: TGCAGCGCCCAAAGGGGGACAGGGACCACCGGGGAGCTGTTTTTT. The chain joins TRBV29-1 to TRBJ2-2, with 9 bases lining up with TRBD1. CDR1 is SQVTM, CDR2 ANQGSEA, per germline. CDR3 size: 15 residues. The J segment lost 4 bases and the V segment lost 7 bases, leaving 10 bases of the junction unmatched.

The rearrangement joins TRBV18 to TRBJ2-5; 13 bases are a match to TRBD2. In germline, CDR1 is KGHSH, CDR2 LQKENI. V lost 6 bases to trimming and J lost 1 base; unmatched junction nucleotides: 11. This CDR3 has 18 residues. CDR3 nucleotides: TGTGCCAGCTCCCCCCTCCCAAGACTAGCGGGGGGCCAAGAGACCCAGTACTTC. It codes for CASSPLPRLAGGQETQYF. Full variable domain (outside the CDR3, taken from reference TRBV18 and TRBJ2-5): NAGVMQNPRHLVRRRGQEARLRCSPMKGHSHVYWYRQLPEEGLKFMVYLQKENIIDESGMPKERFSAEFPKEGPSILRIQQVVRGDSAAYFCASSPLPRLAGGQETQYFGPGTRLLVL.

The rearrangement links TRBV6-5 to TRBJ2-7; TRBD1 matches 7 bases. J lost 1 base, V lost 5 bases, and 8 bases had no gene match. The CDR3 sequence is 15 residues long. Germline V gives CDR1 MNHEY, CDR2 SVGAGI. The CDR3 nucleotides are TGTGCCAGCAGTACAAAGGGGGCTGTATCCTACGAGCAGTACTTC. As protein: CASSTKGAVSYEQYF.

This chain joins TRBV7-9 and TRBJ2-1, with a possible D match to TRBD1 (6 bases). The germline V gene encodes CDR1 SEHNR and CDR2 FQNEAQ (reference sequence). This CDR3 has 15 amino acids. The V end lost 1 base, the J end lost 2 bases, and 9 bases lay between the germline ends. Here the CDR3 reads CASSLGRTAYNEQFF. The CDR3 region has the DNA TGTGCCAGCAGCTTAGGGCGGACAGCCTACAATGAGCAGTTCTTC.

The chain employs TRBV4-3 and TRBJ2-1, with a possible D match to TRBD1 (5 bases). This CDR3 comprises 15 residues. Per germline, CDR1 LGHNA and CDR2 YSLEER. Between the trimmed V and J ends, which lost 4 bases and 8 bases, there was a span of 18 bases. CDR3 protein: CASSPGQGRVYEQFF. The CDR3, as DNA: TGCGCCAGCAGCCCCGGGCAGGGAAGGGTCTATGAGCAGTTCTTC.

CDR3 region: CASSEASRGRVIVNQPQHF. In DNA, the CDR3 is TGTGCCAGCAGTGAAGCGTCCCGCGGCAGGGTGATCGTCAATCAGCCCCAGCATTTT. The rearrangement uses TRBV6-1 and TRBJ1-5; tentatively, D is TRBD1 (5 bases). V was cut by 0 bases and J by 3 bases, with 21 bases left in between. Per the germline V gene, CDR1 is MNHNS and CDR2 is SASEGT. The CDR3 contains 19 residues.

V and J are TRBV7-6 and TRBJ1-1, with D tentatively TRBD1 (6 bases). The V gene lost 8 bases and the J gene lost 1 base, with 14 bases spanning the gap. CDR1 is SGHVS and CDR2 is FNYEAQ in the germline V gene. This CDR3 is 14 amino acids long. CDR3 nucleotides: TGTGCCAGCCATTTGGGGGCGGGGAACACTGAAGCTTTCTTT. This gives the protein CASHLGAGNTEAFF.

The genes are TRBV6-5 and TRBJ1-4, with D unresolved. Germline-derived CDR1 and CDR2 are MNHEY and SVGAGI. V dropped 0 bases and J dropped 13 bases, with 12 bases sitting between them. The CDR3 has 13 amino acids. CDR3 bases: TGTGCCAGCAGTTACTCGAGCCTTATGAGACTGTTTTTT. Translated, it gives CASSYSSLMRLFF.

The V and J genes are TRBV5-1 and TRBJ2-5, with 7 bases identical to TRBD2. This CDR3 region has 14 residues. Germline V lookup: CDR1 SGHRS, CDR2 YFSETQ. With 0 bases clipped from V and 2 bases from J, the junction kept 1 base outside the gene matches. The CDR3 DNA reads as TGCGCCAGCAGCTTGGCTAGCGGACAAGAGACCCAGTACTTC. Translation: CASSLASGQETQYF.

This clone was recorded once. The V and J genes are TRBV5-5 and TRBJ2-3, with unresolved D. This CDR3 is 16 amino acids long. Trimming removed 4 bases from V and 1 base from J, with 16 bases in between. Per the germline V gene, CDR1 is SGHKS and CDR2 is YYEKEE (reference sequence). The CDR3 DNA reads TGTGCCAGCAGCGCTCTGAGACTTCGTCGCACAGATACGCAGTATTTT. Translation gives CASSALRLRRTDTQYF.

The chain links TRBV6-5 to TRBJ1-6; possibly TRBD1 for D (5 bases). Germline assignment: CDR1 MNHEY and CDR2 SVGAGI. The CDR3 length is 15 residues. V dropped 10 bases and J dropped 4 bases, with 17 bases sitting between them. CDR3 sequence: CATTLGASYNSPLHF. CDR3 coding DNA: TGTGCCACCACCCTAGGGGCAAGTTATAATTCACCCCTCCACTTT.

Notes on this clone: No conserved phenylalanine or tryptophan ends this CDR3, so it is likely a read error. The limits of the CDR3 on the DNA are not certain, so only TCRdb's listed CDR3 is given. The chain is built from TRBV5-4 and TRBJ2-4; TRBD1 reflects the table's D call only, with no check against the DNA. The CDR3 is 11 amino acids in total, end residues counted. The germline CDR1 and CDR2 sequences are SGHNT and YYREEE (reference sequence). The CDR3 loop reads CASSPRRGTPS.

The chain employs TRBV19 and TRBJ1-5; the D is unclear. Germline V gene sequence: CDR1 LNHDA, CDR2 SQIVND (reference sequence). Trimming removed 7 bases at V and 0 bases at J, with 19 bases between. The CDR3 covers 17 residues. This CDR3 reads CASNSISRGLSNQPQHF. In nucleotides, the CDR3 is TGTGCCAGTAATTCTATATCCCGAGGACTTAGCAATCAGCCCCAGCATTTT.

The chain combines TRBV11-2 with TRBJ1-2; D not certain. This CDR3 has 13 amino acids. V was clipped by 5 bases and J by 8 bases, with 15 bases between them. Germline CDR1 SGHAT, CDR2 FQNNGV. The CDR3 here is CASSPGGLRGYTF. CDR3 DNA: TGTGCCAGCAGCCCAGGAGGGCTGCGAGGCTACACCTTC.

The chain has TRBV11-2 and TRBJ2-7; tentative D call: TRBD1 (5 bases). V lost 4 bases and J 4 bases, leaving 5 bases between the germline ends. Germline CDR1 and CDR2: SGHAT and FQNNGV. This CDR3 has 11 amino acids. CDR3: CASSSGYEQYF. The CDR3 nucleotides are TGTGCCAGCAGCTCAGGGTACGAGCAGTACTTC. The variable domain in full, with the rest retrieved from reference TRBV11-2 and TRBJ2-7, is EAGVAQSPRYKIIEKRQSVAFWCNPISGHATLYWYQQILGQGPKLLIQFQNNGVVDDSQLPKDRFSAERLKGVDSTLKIQPAKLEDSAVYLCASSSGYEQYFGPGTRLTVT.

The J gene is TRBJ1-5, the V gene TRBV5-1; TRBD1 agrees at 8 bases. The V segment lost 2 bases and the J segment 5 bases; nucleotides outside the gene matches: 6. Germline assignment: CDR1 SGHRS and CDR2 YFSETQ. There are 15 residues in the CDR3. Here the CDR3 reads CASSFGTGGDQPQHF. The DNA for the CDR3 is TGCGCCAGCAGCTTTGGGACAGGCGGCGATCAGCCCCAGCATTTT.

V gene TRBV6-4 combines with J gene TRBJ2-3; 11 nucleotides align to TRBD2. V lost 1 base and J lost 9; bases outside the gene matches: 6. The CDR3 runs to 15 residues. Germline-derived CDR1 and CDR2 are MRHNA and SNTAGT. In DNA, the CDR3 is TGTGCCAGCAGTGACTTACTAGCGGGGGTAACCACGCAGTATTTT. Translated, it gives CASSDLLAGVTTQYF.

CDR3 region: CASSLRQGADQPQHF. In nucleotides, the CDR3 is TGTGCCAGCAGCTTGCGACAGGGGGCAGATCAGCCCCAGCATTTT. V usage is TRBV7-2 and J usage is TRBJ1-5; TRBD1 agrees at 10 bases. The CDR3 totals 15 residues. After removal of 3 bases from V and 5 bases from J, the junction contained 4 bases not matched to a gene. Germline CDR1 is SGHTA and CDR2 is FQGNSA.